These T cell receptor beta chains were read from a single sample in a study of radiotherapy plus CTLA-4 blockade in lung cancer. Measured with immunoSEQ multiplex PCR; TCRdb has only the in-frame clones, and not every one. This table holds about 31,000 clones, less than 75% found once. Sequenced material: peripheral blood, taken from a patient treated with radiotherapy plus ipilimumab. Receptors originate from a human donor with non-small cell lung cancer whose response to radiotherapy plus ipilimumab could not be evaluated. Both conserved end residues are part of each CDR3. The order of the fields is J gene, clone size, D gene, V gene, CDR3 DNA, CDR3 protein. D genes are given only for firm matches. For some rows the clone size is stated as once, few or many, or as a class when expanded; others skip it.

TRBJ2-7 - TRBD2 TRBV19 TGTGCCAGTAGTATGGCGGGAGGGAACGAGCAGTACTTC CASSMAGGNEQYF
TRBJ2-2 - - TRBV9 TGTGCCAGCAGAGCCCATAGCGGAAACACCGGGGAGCTGTTTTTT CASRAHSGNTGELFF
TRBJ1-2 - TRBD1 TRBV2 TGTGCCAGCAGTAGGCAGGGGACAGCTAACTATGGCTACACCTTC CASSRQGTANYGYTF
TRBJ1-4 - - TRBV28 TGTGCCAGCAGTTCTCCCCGACAGTCTCAGAATGAAAAACTGTTTTTT CASSSPRQSQNEKLFF
TRBJ1-1 - TRBD1 TRBV7-2 TGTGCCAGCAGCCTAAGGGACAGGAGAGGTGCGACTGAAGCTTTCTTT CASSLRDRRGATEAFF
TRBJ2-7 - - TRBV9 TGTGCCAGCAGCGCGACAGAGGTTGCCTACGAGCAGTACTTC CASSATEVAYEQYF
TRBJ2-3 - TRBD2 TRBV18 TGTGCCAGCTCACTCGGGGCCCCGGGACTAGCCGCAGATACGCAGTATTTT CASSLGAPGLAADTQYF
TRBJ2-2 medium-sized TRBD2 TRBV6-6 TGTGCCAGCAGTTACTCAATAGCGGGAGGGCCCGGGGAGCTGTTTTTT CASSYSIAGGPGELFF
TRBJ2-7 medium-sized - TRBV4-1 TGCGCCAGCAGCCGCCTCCCACGGGATCTGTTCCACGAGCAGTACTTC CASSRLPRDLFHEQYF
TRBJ2-1 - TRBD2 TRBV19 TGTGCCAGTAGTAGCCCTGGCGGGAGTAGGAATGAGCAGTTCTTC CASSSPGGSRNEQFF
TRBJ1-1 - - TRBV28 TGTGCCAGCAGCCCCTCGCCAAGAGTAGCTTTCTTT CASSPSPRVAFF